The clone carrying this T cell receptor (beta chain) was recorded at least ten times. In the original workflow: The distant-metastasis classifier for papillary thyroid cancer was built from CDR3 differences across clinicopathological groups. TCRdb reanalyzed the PCR reads with MiXCR. The V and J calls here are based on TCRdb, not the publication. The table shows over 70,000 clones, with around 19% occurring only once. This record belongs to a study of metastatic and nonmetastatic thyroid tumors. Background on the study: It was across blood and tumor or nodule tissue from malignant and benign thyroid patients that repertoires were compared.

CDR3 length: 15 amino acids. CDR1 and CDR2 (germline): WNHNN, SYGVQD (reference sequence). V was pared by 6 bases and J by 7 bases, with 7 bases of the junction left unmatched. Patients underwent thyroid surgery, and none had received any treatment before it. The rearrangement uses TRBV10-1 and TRBJ2-1; 12 positions match TRBD2. Sequenced sample: blood. This sequence was found in a female donor with papillary thyroid cancer or a benign thyroid nodule (not recorded which). Some clones in this sample may be carry-over from other donors' samples. CDR3 region: CASSDPGLAGNEQFF. CDR3 in DNA: TGCGCCAGCAGCGACCCGGGACTAGCGGGTAATGAGCAGTTCTTC.